Included here is one T cell receptor beta chain sequence, with context. Its cognate antigen is unknown. The sample belongs to a study of cytotoxic CD8 clonotypes in ibrutinib-treated CLL. Study-level points and caveats: Upon ibrutinib response clonality rose, and upon progression it fell back toward baseline.

The V gene end was trimmed by 10 bases and the J gene end by 4 bases; junction bases not matched to a gene: 8. Germline V gives CDR1 LNHDA, CDR2 SQIVND (reference sequence). The CDR3 spans 13 residues. T cells were sequenced at a targeted depth of 1 in 200,000 to 1 in 1 million. Sequencing was performed with immunoSEQ multiplex PCR; in TCRdb, only in-frame clones are kept and a portion is missing. The data show about 140,000 clones, 70% to 80% seen once. Sequenced material: PBMCs, taken after 12 months of ibrutinib treatment. The chain combines TRBV19 with TRBJ1-2, with 8 bases that match TRBD1. This receptor was identified in a human donor with chronic lymphocytic leukemia. As DNA, the CDR3 is TGTGCCACCACCTCAGGGGGCTTCTATGGCTACACCTTC. Amino acids: CATTSGGFYGYTF.